What follows describes a single TCR beta chain. The sample comes from a study of T cells after yellow fever vaccination. In germline, CDR1 is SGHKS, CDR2 YYEKEE (reference sequence). The ends lost 3 bases at V and 1 base at J; junction bases unmatched: 4. CDR3 length: 15 amino acids. TCRdb used MiXCR to reprocess the 5' RACE reads, holding one entry per CDR3 protein. The table shows 200,000 to 250,000 distinct CDR3 sequences, with about 7% occurring only once. The sequence was obtained from a man aged 25 to 40 who received the YFV17D yellow fever vaccine. V gene TRBV5-5 combines with J gene TRBJ2-3, with 8 bases identical to TRBD1. This sample comprised CD4+ T cells sorted from PBMCs, obtained 15 days after the yellow fever booster vaccination. The CDR3 sequence is CASSSYRGGTDTQYF. The CDR3 DNA reads TGTGCCAGCAGCTCATACAGGGGGGGCACAGATACGCAGTATTTT.